These T cell receptor beta chains were read from a single sample in a study of long-term antiretroviral therapy in people with HIV. The data were produced by immunoSEQ multiplex PCR, yet TCRdb's version contains in-frame clones alone and is incomplete. The sample includes about 21,000 clones, 82% of them seen just once. The material was unsorted PBMCs, obtained at the start of antiretroviral therapy. Source of these receptors: a man in his fifties with HIV. CDR3s include the opening cysteine and the closing phenylalanine or tryptophan. The D gene is left open where the match is weak.

V gene	D gene	J gene	CDR3 protein
TRBV7-6	TRBD2	TRBJ2-3	CASSLSGGTDTQYF
TRBV19	-	TRBJ1-3	CASSTTRTTRGIYF
TRBV6-5	-	TRBJ1-1	CASSYRSAGNTEAFF
TRBV4-3	-	TRBJ2-7	CASSQEERYSFDEQYF
TRBV7-8	-	TRBJ2-7	CASSLDRSGRYSYEQYF
TRBV12-5	TRBD2	TRBJ2-7	CASGARTSGRAYEQYF
TRBV11-3	-	TRBJ1-1	CASSFAMNTEAFF
TRBV6-1	TRBD1	TRBJ2-7	CASRQGLSSYEQYF
TRBV6-5	-	TRBJ1-5	CASSYRGGWGPQHF
TRBV28	-	TRBJ1-1	CASLPSKRTEAFF
TRBV4-1	-	TRBJ1-1	CASSLTWDGRTEAFF
TRBV6-5	-	TRBJ1-2	CASSYGGRGYTF
TRBV11-2	TRBD2	TRBJ2-3	CASSLGTSGSDTQYF
TRBV10-2	-	TRBJ1-5	CASSEGRYQPQHF
TRBV28	-	TRBJ2-5	CASSLLRGLETQYF
TRBV5-8	-	TRBJ1-1	CASKWQGTTFF
TRBV25-1	-	TRBJ2-5	CATTVKQETQYF
TRBV28	-	TRBJ2-6	CASRASAGANVLTF
TRBV5-1	TRBD1	TRBJ2-7	CASSRVDRGYEQYF
TRBV6-1	-	TRBJ2-7	CASSVGPSYEQYF
TRBV2	-	TRBJ2-1	CASSGYTAVNEQFF
TRBV28	-	TRBJ1-5	CASSPPRGSNQPQHF
TRBV7-9	-	TRBJ2-3	CASSLVRGNTDTQYF
TRBV28	TRBD1	TRBJ2-7	CASSYPGQGGHEQYF
TRBV9	TRBD1	TRBJ2-7	CASSVDGRDRVGEQYF
TRBV11-3	TRBD1	TRBJ1-1	CASRESGTGGTEAFF
TRBV10-3	-	TRBJ2-3	CAISDPLETDTQYF
TRBV7-2	-	TRBJ1-2	CASSLGGHSNYGYTF
TRBV7-9	-	TRBJ1-3	CASSFPGTLSGDTIYF
TRBV7-2	-	TRBJ1-2	CASSLGREHGYTF
TRBV11-3	-	TRBJ2-7	CASSFPGPYYEQYF
TRBV10-2	-	TRBJ1-1	CASTPGTRLELNTEAFF
TRBV6-1	-	TRBJ2-3	CASRARGHRADTQYF
TRBV6-1	-	TRBJ1-4	CASSENWGLNEKLFF
TRBV28	TRBD1	TRBJ2-3	CASSDKGTADTQYF
TRBV21-1	-	TRBJ2-2	CASSGTGGLIANTGELFF
TRBV7-2	-	TRBJ1-3	CASSLAQGAGNTIYF
TRBV29-1	-	TRBJ1-2	CSATSQGLYGYTF
TRBV7-2	-	TRBJ2-7	CASSRWGSYEQYF
TRBV27	-	TRBJ1-5	CASSSEYRVNQPQHF
TRBV6-1	TRBD1	TRBJ1-2	CASRIAGTGFNGYTF
TRBV13	-	TRBJ2-1	CASSLSSEQFF
TRBV21-1	-	TRBJ2-1	CASSATGTSGGGSYNEQFF
TRBV9	-	TRBJ1-1	CASSPGSFPSSNTEAFF
TRBV18	-	TRBJ1-3	CASSPRLPRSSGNTIYF
TRBV2	-	TRBJ2-2	CASSENRANTGELFF
TRBV7-7	TRBD2	TRBJ2-1	CASSPASGIYNEQFF
TRBV13	TRBD1	TRBJ2-1	CASSSRGRRNEQFF
TRBV7-9	TRBD1	TRBJ2-2	CARGQGRPGELFF
TRBV6-5	TRBD2	TRBJ2-2	CASSSPGLISTGELFF
TRBV19	-	TRBJ2-7	CASSPTGRGLEQYF
TRBV28	TRBD2	TRBJ2-7	CASSSGLAGGQSYEQYF
TRBV7-8	-	TRBJ1-1	CASSLGTAEAFF
TRBV27	-	TRBJ2-5	CASSLRGGARETQYF